This TCR beta chain is from a study of blood T cell repertoires in COVID-19. Whole-study context: What the recovered Cohort 3 donors had was two negative PCRs, clearance, or symptom resolution. PBMCs, B-cell-depleted T cells, or T cells provided the cDNA or gDNA that made up the material.

V lost 2 bases and J lost 5, with 12 bases in between. The CDR3 contains 14 residues. Germline V gives CDR1 SNHLY, CDR2 FYNNEI. Everyone who took part was roughly 18 to 89 years old, and they came from over 20 US areas. TCRdb keeps only in-frame clones here, not all; method: immunoSEQ multiplex PCR. The data contain hundreds of thousands of clones, 88% of them singletons. Sequencing was done on a sample of PBMCs or T cells enriched from blood (not recorded which). This sequence originates from a woman aged 55-75 years in a cohort exposed to, infected with or recovered from COVID-19 (not recorded which). The chain is built from TRBV2 and TRBJ1-2, with D hard to call. The CDR3: CASSENAYPYGYTF. DNA for the CDR3: TGTGCCAGCAGTGAAAACGCGTACCCTTATGGCTACACCTTC. Using reference TRBV2 and TRBJ1-2 for the parts outside the CDR3, the full variable domain is EPEVTQTPSHQVTQMGQEVILRCVPISNHLYFYWYRQILGQKVEFLVSFYNNEISEKSEIFDDQFSVERPDGSNFTLKIRSTKLEDSAMYFCASSENAYPYGYTFGSGTRLTVV.